These 10 T cell receptor beta chains came from one sample sequenced in a study of CD8 T cells in Susac syndrome. It was with random hexamers that about 0.45 to 1 ug RNA was reverse transcribed. TCRdb reanalysed the immunoSEQ multiplex PCR reads using MiXCR and keeps one entry per CDR3 protein. The sample lists about 140,000 distinct CDR3 sequences; roughly 94% were seen once. Sequenced input: CD4+ T cells from PBMCs. Source of these receptors: a human donor with Susac syndrome.

The chain combines TRBV20-1 with TRBJ2-5; D gene unclear. CDR1 and CDR2 from the germline V gene are DFQATT and SNEGSKA (reference sequence). V lost 4 bases to trimming and J lost 5 bases, with 5 bases between them. The CDR3 has 10 residues. CDR3 loop: CSAIRETQYF. CDR3 nucleotides: TGCAGTGCTATCCGGGAGACCCAGTACTTC.

The CDR3 DNA is TGTGCCAGCAGGCGGACAGGGGGGACTGAAGCTTTCTTT. Its translation is CASRRTGGTEAFF. The J gene is TRBJ1-1, the V gene TRBV27; 10 positions match TRBD1. Germline CDR1 and CDR2: MNHEY and SMNVEV (reference sequence). The CDR3 totals 13 residues. Trimming took 6 bases from V and 5 from J; bases not matched to a gene: 3.

CDR3 sequence (DNA): TGCGCCAGCAGCCAAGTCTGGCGGGACCCTTACAATGAGCAGTTCTTC. It encodes CASSQVWRDPYNEQFF. The chain uses TRBV4-1 and TRBJ2-1, with D tentatively TRBD2 (6 bases). The CDR3 sequence is 16 residues long. Germline V CDR1 and CDR2: MGHRA, YSYEKL. V lost 1 base, J lost 4 bases, and 14 bases lay in between.

The genes are TRBV2 and TRBJ2-4; D not certain. Trimming cost V 2 bases and J 6 bases, with 11 bases left between them. The germline gives CDR1 SNHLY, CDR2 FYNNEI. The CDR3 length is 14 residues. The CDR3 protein is CASSEMHVGNIQYF. In DNA form, the CDR3 reads TGTGCCAGCAGTGAAATGCACGTCGGAAACATTCAGTACTTC.

V and J are TRBV20-1 and TRBJ1-1; unclear D gene. Trimming left V 0 bases short and J 11 bases short, with 13 bases between. The length of the CDR3 is 12 residues. The germline CDR1 and CDR2 sequences are DFQATT and SNEGSKA (reference sequence). The CDR3 reads CSARDLVGEAFF. As DNA, the CDR3 is TGCAGTGCTAGAGATCTCGTCGGTGAGGCTTTCTTT.

V and J are TRBV30 and TRBJ2-7; tentatively, D is TRBD2 (5 bases). Deletions cut 3 bases from V and 6 bases from J, with 9 bases between. CDR1 is GTSNPN and CDR2 is SVGIG in the germline V gene (reference sequence). CDR3 length equals 11 residues. The CDR3, as DNA: TGTGCCTGGAGATGGGAGCGCGAGCAGTACTTC. Its translation: CAWRWEREQYF.

The chain has TRBV20-1 and TRBJ1-2; weak D call: TRBD1 (6 bases). V lost 5 bases and J 4 bases, leaving 20 bases between the germline ends. This CDR3 has 15 residues. CDR1 is DFQATT, CDR2 SNEGSKA, per germline (reference sequence). This chain's CDR3 is CSAERSGAGGYGYTF. CDR3 DNA: TGCAGTGCTGAGAGGTCAGGGGCGGGCGGCTATGGCTACACCTTC.

This rearrangement joins TRBV20-1 to TRBJ2-5; TRBD2 is a possible D gene (6 bases). Deletions cut 2 bases from V and 5 bases from J, with 18 bases between. Germline assignment: CDR1 DFQATT and CDR2 SNEGSKA (reference sequence). This CDR3 region has 15 residues. CDR3: CSARPRGGARETQYF. As DNA, the CDR3 is TGCAGTGCTAGACCCCGAGGAGGGGCTCGTGAGACCCAGTACTTC.

J is TRBJ2-2 and V is TRBV5-6; D uncertain. Trimming shortened V by 4 bases and J by 5 bases, and 21 bases separated the two germline ends. CDR1 and CDR2 from the germline V gene are SGHDT and YYEEEE. CDR3 length equals 17 residues. The CDR3 DNA sequence: TGTGCCAGCAGCCCCACGCTGGCGGCGCCGGAGACCGGGGAGCTGTTTTTT. This encodes CASSPTLAAPETGELFF.

The chain carries TRBV28 and TRBJ1-5; D call uncertain. The germline gives CDR1 MDHEN, CDR2 SYDVKM. The CDR3 length is 12 residues. Trimming removed 5 bases at V and 3 bases at J, with 5 bases between. The CDR3 nucleotides are TGTGCCAGCAGTCCCCACAATCAGCCCCAGCATTTT. Amino acid sequence: CASSPHNQPQHF.